These 3 T cell receptor beta chains were sequenced from one sample in a study of T cells in Graves' hyperthyroidism and ophthalmopathy. TCR beta CDR3 regions were amplified from RNA transcripts. The primer set for the first-round RT-PCR of the TCR CDR3 was HTBI. TCRdb ran MiXCR on the multiplex PCR reads and lists one entry per CDR3 protein. The data show a few hundred thousand distinct CDR3 sequences, around 15% seen once. Specimen: blood. These receptors all come from a woman aged 40-49 years with Graves' ophthalmopathy.

Worth noting for this clonotype: A much larger clone differs by one base, so this may be a read error. The chain links TRBV27 to TRBJ2-3, with D possibly matching TRBD1 (5 bases). The germline V gene has CDR1 MNHEY and CDR2 SMNVEV (reference sequence). The CDR3 is 15 amino acids. In DNA, the CDR3 is TGTGCCAGCAGAGCAGGGTTTGCAGTCGCAGATGCGCAGTATTTT. Protein sequence: CASRAGFAVADAQYF.

The V call is TRBV4-2, the J call TRBJ1-1; D unclear. The CDR3 extends over 12 amino acids. The V end lost 1 base, the J end lost 7 bases, and 7 bases lay between the germline ends. Germline V lookup: CDR1 LGHNA, CDR2 YNFKEQ. CDR3: CASSQGISEAFF. The CDR3 nucleotides are TGTGCCAGCAGCCAAGGCATAAGTGAAGCTTTCTTT.

This clonotype came up a few times. The chain recombines TRBV10-2 with TRBJ1-1; D is possibly TRBD1 (5 bases). The CDR3 sequence is 15 residues long. The V gene's germline CDR1 is WSHSY and CDR2 SAAADI. V dropped 7 bases and J dropped 3 bases, with 18 bases sitting between them. This CDR3 reads CASTKRLGGDTEAFF. For the CDR3, the DNA is TGCGCCAGCACCAAACGGTTGGGGGGAGACACTGAAGCTTTCTTT.